These T cell receptor beta chains were read from a single sample in a study of OX40 agonist ivuxolimab in advanced cancers. Data came from immunoSEQ multiplex PCR; TCRdb stores just in-frame clones and leaves some out. The table records some 40,000 clones, around 93% of them present only once. Source: CD4+ or CD8+ T cells sorted from blood, taken in a trial of the OX40 agonist ivuxolimab. The receptors here all came from an adult with an advanced solid tumor such as melanoma, head and neck, liver or kidney cancer. CDR3s leave out the opening cysteine and the closing phenylalanine or tryptophan.

j_gene: TRBJ2-1
v_gene: TRBV7-9
CDR3aa: ASSPGGSDEQF

j_gene: TRBJ2-6
v_gene: TRBV5-6
CDR3aa: ASSSWGAGANVLT

j_gene: TRBJ1-5
v_gene: TRBV19
CDR3aa: ASSIDPVYSNQPQH

j_gene: TRBJ2-2
v_gene: TRBV2
CDR3aa: ASSTGATGELF

j_gene: TRBJ2-7
v_gene: TRBV13
CDR3aa: ASSFRDRGYEQY

j_gene: TRBJ2-3
v_gene: TRBV29-1
CDR3aa: SVYPTRNPDTQY

j_gene: TRBJ2-7
v_gene: TRBV19
CDR3aa: ASSSLAGAHEQY

j_gene: TRBJ2-1
v_gene: TRBV10-1
CDR3aa: ASSDRSSYNEQF

j_gene: TRBJ1-3
v_gene: TRBV9
CDR3aa: ASSVDVSGNTIY

j_gene: TRBJ2-3
v_gene: TRBV9
CDR3aa: ASSVAGGVTDTQY

j_gene: TRBJ2-1
v_gene: TRBV15
CDR3aa: ATSFAGSPYNEQF

j_gene: TRBJ2-3
v_gene: TRBV15
CDR3aa: ATSRGVSLREREGIDTQY

j_gene: TRBJ2-7
v_gene: TRBV7-8
CDR3aa: ASTPGRFSYEQY

j_gene: TRBJ2-1
v_gene: TRBV19
CDR3aa: ASSIFGMTSGRNYNEQF

j_gene: TRBJ2-1
v_gene: TRBV9
CDR3aa: ASSPLGGGTYNEQF

j_gene: TRBJ2-5
v_gene: TRBV4-1
CDR3aa: ASSQASQVETQY

j_gene: TRBJ2-2
v_gene: TRBV15
CDR3aa: ATSNYQDRGRTGELF

j_gene: TRBJ1-4
v_gene: TRBV7-9
CDR3aa: ASSFLGSAEKLF